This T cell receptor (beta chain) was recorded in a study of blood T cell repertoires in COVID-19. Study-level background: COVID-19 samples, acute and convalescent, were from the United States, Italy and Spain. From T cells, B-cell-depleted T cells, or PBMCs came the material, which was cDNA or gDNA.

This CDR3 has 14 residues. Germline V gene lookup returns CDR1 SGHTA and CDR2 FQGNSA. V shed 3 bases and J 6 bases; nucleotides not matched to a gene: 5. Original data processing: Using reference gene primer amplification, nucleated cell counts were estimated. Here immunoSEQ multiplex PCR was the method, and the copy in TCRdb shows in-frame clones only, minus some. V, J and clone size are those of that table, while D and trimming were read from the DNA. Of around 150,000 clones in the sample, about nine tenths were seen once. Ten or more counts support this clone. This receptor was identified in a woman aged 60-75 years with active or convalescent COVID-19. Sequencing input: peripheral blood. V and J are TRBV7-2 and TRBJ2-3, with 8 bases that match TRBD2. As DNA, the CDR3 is TGTGCCAGCAGCTTCGGGGGGGGCCGGGATACGCAGTATTTT. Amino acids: CASSFGGGRDTQYF.